Each of the 17 T cell receptor beta chains below was sequenced from the same sample in a study of blood T cells in healthy people across ages. Combining a sample-barcoded 5' primer with a J-beta primer mix, a second PCR ran for 7 to 11 cycles. TCRdb analysed the 5' RACE reads with MiXCR anew, one entry per CDR3 protein. The data contain 800,000 or so distinct CDR3 sequences, approximately 65% of them singletons. Sequencing input: blood. These receptors were collected from a young man in good health.

The chain combines TRBV14 with TRBJ1-2, with D possibly TRBD1 on 6 matching bases. Trimming removed 0 bases from V and 8 bases from J, with 13 bases in between. The CDR3 spans 14 residues. Per germline, CDR1 SGHDN and CDR2 FVKESK. This chain's CDR3 is CASSQDLGAWGYTF. The CDR3 nucleotides are TGTGCCAGCAGCCAAGATCTGGGGGCCTGGGGCTACACCTTC.

This chain uses TRBV7-2 with TRBJ1-6, with a tentative D call TRBD1 (5 bases). Germline V lookup: CDR1 SGHTA, CDR2 FQGNSA. CDR3 length: 14 residues. V was trimmed by 5 bases and J by 8 bases, leaving 13 bases between them. This CDR3 reads CASSVRGADSPLHF. The CDR3 DNA reads TGTGCCAGCAGCGTACGCGGGGCTGATTCACCCCTCCACTTT.

The V call is TRBV9, the J call TRBJ2-2; 10 bases align to TRBD1. CDR1 SGDLS and CDR2 YYNGEE come from the germline V gene. V trimming: 4 bases; J trimming: 7 bases; junction bases outside the gene matches: 7. This CDR3 is built from 15 residues. CDR3 region: CASSHRQGAIGELFF. CDR3 nucleotides: TGTGCCAGCAGCCATAGACAGGGGGCTATCGGGGAGCTGTTTTTT.

The rearrangement links TRBV29-1 to TRBJ2-5, with a weak D call TRBD1 (6 bases). This CDR3 has 12 amino acids. Trimming took off 4 bases at V and 4 bases at J, with 10 bases between the two ends. Per germline, CDR1 SQVTM and CDR2 ANQGSEA. The CDR3 here is CSVAEQGETQYF. CDR3 sequence (DNA): TGCAGCGTTGCTGAACAGGGAGAGACCCAGTACTTC.

This rearrangement joins TRBV12-3 or TRBV12-4 to TRBJ2-5; 7 bases match TRBD1. The trim removed 3 bases at V and 4 bases at J, leaving 8 bases unmatched. This CDR3 is 15 amino acids long. The chain's CDR3 is CASSLVTGRLETQYF. The CDR3 DNA is TGTGCCAGCAGTTTGGTGACAGGGCGCCTAGAGACCCAGTACTTC.

This chain links TRBV6-1 with TRBJ2-7, with 11 bases aligning to TRBD1. The junction had 4 bases not matched to a gene; V was cut back by 3 bases and J by 3 bases. The CDR3 extends over 15 amino acids. Germline lookup yields CDR1 MNHNS and CDR2 SASEGT. CDR3 region: CASSDPGQGGYEQYF. The CDR3 DNA sequence: TGTGCCAGCAGTGACCCGGGACAGGGGGGCTACGAGCAGTACTTC.

This CDR3 is CASSELGGDEQFF. The CDR3 coding sequence is TGTGCCAGCAGTGAACTCGGGGGCGATGAGCAGTTCTTC. V and J are TRBV2 and TRBJ2-1; possibly TRBD1 or TRBD2 for D (6 bases each). V was pared by 2 bases and J by 8 bases, with 10 bases between. Looked up from germline, CDR1 is SNHLY and CDR2 is FYNNEI. The CDR3 consists of 13 residues.

In this sample, this clonotype turned up a few times. This chain joins TRBV9 and TRBJ1-1; D uncertain. The CDR3 is 12 amino acids. Germline CDR1 is SGDLS and CDR2 is YYNGEE. With 10 bases removed from V and 8 bases from J, the gap between germline ends came to 18 bases. Here the CDR3 DNA reads TGTGCCGGGCCCGGGCTCGACGCCGAAGCTTTCTTT. Residues: CAGPGLDAEAFF.

This chain joins TRBV29-1 and TRBJ2-7, with D hard to call. CDR1 SQVTM and CDR2 ANQGSEA come from the germline V gene. Between the trimmed V and J ends, which lost 4 bases and 8 bases, there was a span of 15 bases. This CDR3 comprises 12 residues. The CDR3 DNA reads TGCAGCGTTGGAGACCGTCCGTTACAGCAGTACTTC. It translates to CSVGDRPLQQYF.

This chain joins TRBV5-1 and TRBJ2-3; D might be TRBD2 (5 bases). Trimming left V 0 bases short and J 6 bases short, with 14 bases between. Germline lookup yields CDR1 SGHRS and CDR2 YFSETQ. CDR3 length equals 15 residues. CDR3 nucleotides: TGCGCCAGCAGCTTGGGTAGCGACGATTGGGATACGCAGTATTTT. Translating it yields CASSLGSDDWDTQYF.

This clonotype was counted only a few times. The gene calls are TRBV4-2 and TRBJ1-6, with D unclear. Germline CDR1 reads LGHNA; CDR2 reads YNFKEQ. V was trimmed by 0 bases and J by 8 bases, leaving 14 bases between them. This CDR3 comprises 16 residues. The chain's CDR3 is CASSQDPGWAYSPLHF. The CDR3 DNA sequence: TGTGCCAGCAGCCAAGACCCGGGATGGGCCTATTCACCCCTCCACTTT.

This clonotype was seen once. The chain has TRBV3-1 and TRBJ2-7, with 8 bases fitting TRBD1. Germline trimming cut 4 bases from V and 0 bases from J; bases unmatched to any gene: 5. Germline-derived CDR1 and CDR2 are LGHDT and YNNKEL (reference sequence). This CDR3 region has 15 residues. CDR3 in amino acids: CASSPGGGYSYEQYF. CDR3 nucleotide sequence: TGTGCCAGCAGCCCAGGGGGCGGGTACTCCTACGAGCAGTACTTC.

The chain is built from TRBV27 and TRBJ2-4, with D unresolved. Germline loops: CDR1 MNHEY, CDR2 SMNVEV (reference sequence). V was clipped by 5 bases and J by 3 bases, with 20 bases between them. This CDR3 has 17 residues. DNA of the CDR3: TGTGCCAGCAGTCCACAAACGACATCCTCAGTCAAAAACATTCAGTACTTC. It codes for CASSPQTTSSVKNIQYF.

V usage is TRBV5-1 and J usage is TRBJ1-4; D gene unclear. Germline lookup yields CDR1 SGHRS and CDR2 YFSETQ. This CDR3 is built from 15 residues. The ends were cut back, 4 bases at V and 8 bases at J, with 18 bases in the middle. The CDR3 loop reads CASSRNMDSGEKLFF. DNA for the CDR3: TGCGCCAGCAGCCGGAATATGGATTCGGGCGAAAAACTGTTTTTT.

The chain links TRBV6-4 to TRBJ2-1; D remains unclear. This CDR3 region has 14 residues. CDR1 is MRHNA, CDR2 SNTAGT, per germline. V was pared by 2 bases and J by 4 bases, with 9 bases between. The CDR3 sequence is CASSDGDQYNEQFF. The CDR3 bases are TGTGCCAGCAGTGACGGTGACCAGTACAATGAGCAGTTCTTC.

This sequence joins TRBV9 and TRBJ2-3; 9 bases agree with TRBD2. The CDR3 is made up of 14 amino acids. Per germline, CDR1 SGDLS and CDR2 YYNGEE. With V trimmed by 2 bases and J by 8 bases, 6 bases remained unmatched. The CDR3 nucleotides are TGTGCCAGCAGCGTTAGCGGGGGAAGAGGTACGCAGTATTTT. This translates into CASSVSGGRGTQYF.

This chain uses TRBV5-1 with TRBJ1-1; D call uncertain. Trimming shortened V by 0 bases and J by 1 base, and 7 bases separated the two germline ends. Germline V gene lookup returns CDR1 SGHRS and CDR2 YFSETQ. The CDR3 contains 14 residues. The CDR3 spells CASSLGLANTEAFF. In DNA, the CDR3 is TGCGCCAGCAGCTTGGGGTTGGCGAACACTGAAGCTTTCTTT.